These 32 T cell receptor beta chains came from one sample sequenced in a study of blood T cell repertoires in COVID-19. TCRdb keeps only in-frame clones here, not all; method: immunoSEQ multiplex PCR. Of under 250,000 clones listed, around nine tenths were seen once; the top ten hold around 3.8%. The sequenced material came from PBMCs or T cells enriched from blood (not recorded which). The receptor source for this set is a woman aged 30 to 39 who had been exposed to COVID-19.

The rearrangement joins TRBV11-2 to TRBJ2-7; 7 nucleotides align to TRBD2. J gave up 5 bases and V 3 bases, and 7 bases lay outside the gene matches. The CDR3 runs to 14 residues. Germline-derived CDR1 and CDR2 are SGHAT and FQNNGV. The CDR3 DNA is TGTGCCAGCAGCTTCGGACTAGTTGCCCACGAGCAGTACTTC. This encodes CASSFGLVAHEQYF.

In nucleotides, the CDR3 is TGTGCCATCAGTGCTTTGGGGAGTGATGAGCAGTTCTTC. Translation: CAISALGSDEQFF. The V gene is TRBV10-3, the J gene TRBJ2-1, with D perhaps TRBD2 (5 bases). CDR3 length: 13 residues. V was cut by 4 bases and J by 8 bases, with 12 bases left in between. CDR1 and CDR2 (germline): ENHRY, SYGVKD.

This chain joins TRBV9 and TRBJ2-7, with TRBD1 matching 8 bases. Germline CDR1 is SGDLS and CDR2 is YYNGEE. The CDR3 sequence is 14 residues long. The ends lost 4 bases at V and 0 bases at J; junction bases unmatched: 3. CDR3 protein: CASSPTGGSYEQYF. The CDR3 nucleotides read TGTGCCAGCAGCCCTACAGGGGGCTCCTACGAGCAGTACTTC.

The chain joins TRBV7-3 to TRBJ1-1, with a tentative D call TRBD1 (5 bases). Germline V lookup: CDR1 SGHTA, CDR2 FQGTGA. With 5 bases removed from V and 5 bases from J, the gap between germline ends came to 12 bases. The CDR3 length is 13 residues. The CDR3 nucleotides read TGTGCCAGCAGCCTAGGGGTTTGGACTGAAGCTTTCTTT. Protein: CASSLGVWTEAFF.

The CDR3 DNA is TGTGCCAGCAGTTCCCCCTCTAGCGGGATCTTCTACGAGCAGTACTTC. This sequence encodes CASSSPSSGIFYEQYF. V gene TRBV28 combines with J gene TRBJ2-7; TRBD2 matches at 9 bases. After removal of 4 bases from V and 3 bases from J, the junction contained 10 bases not matched to a gene. The CDR3 sequence is 16 residues long. Germline CDR1 and CDR2: MDHEN and SYDVKM. Filled out from reference TRBV28 and TRBJ2-7, the complete variable domain reads DVKVTQSSRYLVKRTGEKVFLECVQDMDHENMFWYRQDPGLGLRLIYFSYDVKMKEKGDIPEGYSVSREKKERFSLILESASTNQTSMYLCASSSPSSGIFYEQYFGPGTRLTVT.

V is TRBV4-1 and J is TRBJ2-7; D not certain. The CDR3 length is 15 residues. V lost 6 bases, J lost 3 bases, and 18 bases lay in between. From germline, CDR1 is MGHRA and CDR2 YSYEKL. Here the CDR3 DNA reads TGCGCCAGCAGGCAACGCGGAACTAACTACTACGAGCAGTACTTC. Translation: CASRQRGTNYYEQYF.

This CDR3 reads CASTRTSGAGEQFF. The CDR3 DNA is TGTGCCAGTACCCGGACTAGCGGGGCGGGTGAGCAGTTCTTC. The gene calls are TRBV19 and TRBJ2-1; TRBD2 aligns across 12 bases. The CDR3 length is 14 residues. The V gene's germline CDR1 is LNHDA and CDR2 SQIVND (reference sequence). The ends lost 7 bases at V and 9 bases at J; junction bases unmatched: 7.

This clone appeared a few times. This sequence joins TRBV28 and TRBJ1-1; no reliable D call. CDR3 length: 13 amino acids. Germline-derived CDR1 and CDR2 are MDHEN and SYDVKM. V shed 3 bases and J shed 1 base, with 6 bases lying between them. The DNA for the CDR3 is TGTGCCAGCAGTTTTCCTAAGAACACTGAAGCTTTCTTT. Translation: CASSFPKNTEAFF.

J is TRBJ1-2 and V is TRBV7-9; tentative D call: TRBD1 (5 bases). The germline V and J ends were trimmed by 1 base and 3 bases, with 12 bases remaining between them. The length of the CDR3 is 15 residues. Germline CDR1 and CDR2: SEHNR and FQNEAQ (reference sequence). CDR3 in DNA: TGTGCCAGCAGCTTAGGGGAAGACAGCCACTATGGCTACACCTTC. Its translation is CASSLGEDSHYGYTF.

J is TRBJ1-5 and V is TRBV7-8, with D perhaps matching TRBD1 (6 bases). The CDR3 length is 17 residues. V was pared by 2 bases and J by 6 bases, with 20 bases between. Germline assignment: CDR1 SGHVS and CDR2 FQNEAQ. The CDR3 nucleotides are TGTGCCAGCAGCTTAACAAGAGCCAGGGGCAGAGGTCAGCCCCAGCATTTT. Its translation is CASSLTRARGRGQPQHF.

J is TRBJ2-1 and V is TRBV7-3; TRBD2 matches at 8 bases. Germline assignment: CDR1 SGHTA and CDR2 FQGTGA. The CDR3 has 16 residues. V lost 2 bases to trimming and J lost 8 bases; unmatched junction nucleotides: 11. CDR3 region: CASSLVPGSGTDEQFF. The CDR3 region has the DNA TGTGCCAGCAGCTTAGTCCCCGGTAGCGGGACGGATGAGCAGTTCTTC.

This clone has more than one count but fewer than ten. The genes are TRBV5-1 and TRBJ2-7; tentatively, D is TRBD1 (5 bases). With 6 bases removed from V and 5 bases from J, the gap between germline ends came to 18 bases. The CDR3 covers 14 residues. Germline CDR1 reads SGHRS; CDR2 reads YFSETQ. CDR3 protein: CASTPLGSGNEQYF. CDR3 nucleotides: TGCGCCAGCACCCCTTTAGGGTCAGGGAACGAGCAGTACTTC.

The chain carries TRBV5-1 and TRBJ1-1, with a weak D call TRBD1 (6 bases). This CDR3 contains 15 residues. Germline V gene sequence: CDR1 SGHRS, CDR2 YFSETQ. V was shortened by 2 bases and J by 4 bases, with 15 bases between the two germline ends. CDR3 sequence: CASSLQGGRITEAFF. CDR3 in DNA: TGCGCCAGCAGCTTACAGGGAGGGCGTATCACTGAAGCTTTCTTT. Drawing the rest from reference TRBV5-1 and TRBJ1-1, the complete variable domain is KAGVTQTPRYLIKTRGQQVTLSCSPISGHRSVSWYQQTPGQGLQFLFEYFSETQRNKGNFPGRFSGRQFSNSRSEMNVSTLELGDSALYLCASSLQGGRITEAFFGQGTRLTVV.

This sequence joins TRBV30 and TRBJ2-7; the match to TRBD2 covers 9 bases. Germline values: CDR1 GTSNPN, CDR2 SVGIG (reference sequence). V lost 5 bases and J lost 0; bases outside the gene matches: 5. This CDR3 contains 14 residues. CDR3 region: CAWAPTSGSYEQYF. The DNA for the CDR3 is TGTGCCTGGGCCCCGACTAGCGGCTCCTACGAGCAGTACTTC.

The chain uses TRBV3-1 (or the pseudogene TRBV3-2) and TRBJ1-2; D is unclear. The germline CDR1 and CDR2 sequences are LGHDT and YNNKEL (reference sequence). Trimming took off 0 bases at V and 4 bases at J, with 9 bases between the two ends. CDR3 length equals 14 residues. The CDR3 sequence: CASSQETGIYGYTF. The CDR3 coding sequence is TGTGCCAGCAGCCAAGAGACGGGGATCTATGGCTACACCTTC.

The rearrangement joins TRBV18 to TRBJ2-1; D not resolved. The CDR3 consists of 14 residues. The V gene's germline CDR1 is KGHSH and CDR2 LQKENI. The ends were cut back, 5 bases at V and 3 bases at J, with 11 bases in the middle. CDR3 sequence (DNA): TGTGCCAGCTCAGCCACCGGGTTCTACAATGAGCAGTTCTTC. This encodes CASSATGFYNEQFF.

This rearrangement joins TRBV9 to TRBJ2-7, with 12 bases fitting TRBD1. The V gene's germline CDR1 is SGDLS and CDR2 YYNGEE. V lost 2 bases to trimming and J lost 3 bases; unmatched junction nucleotides: 3. CDR3 length: 15 amino acids. The CDR3, as DNA: TGTGCCAGCAGCGTCGGGACAGGGGGCGGCTACGAGCAGTACTTC. Its protein is CASSVGTGGGYEQYF. Combining the CDR3 with reference TRBV9 and TRBJ2-7 gives the whole variable domain DSGVTQTPKHLITATGQRVTLRCSPRSGDLSVYWYQQSLDQGLQFLIQYYNGEERAKGNILERFSAQQFPDLHSELNLSSLELGDSALYFCASSVGTGGGYEQYFGPGTRLTVT.

The chain recombines TRBV5-1 with TRBJ2-4; D perhaps matches TRBD2 (5 bases). The CDR3 consists of 16 residues. V was shortened by 0 bases and J by 3 bases, with 13 bases between the two germline ends. From germline, CDR1 is SGHRS and CDR2 YFSETQ. In DNA form, the CDR3 reads TGCGCCAGCAGCTTGGGTAGCTCGGGGAACAAAAACATTCAGTACTTC. Translation: CASSLGSSGNKNIQYF.

The chain carries TRBV5-1 and TRBJ1-1, with D perhaps TRBD1 (6 bases). V was trimmed by 3 bases and J by 1 base, leaving 10 bases between them. The CDR3 has 14 amino acids. Per the germline V gene, CDR1 is SGHRS and CDR2 is YFSETQ. This CDR3 is CASSSLDRNTEAFF. The CDR3 nucleotides are TGCGCCAGCAGCTCCTTGGACAGGAACACTGAAGCTTTCTTT.

The rearrangement links TRBV24-1 to TRBJ2-5, with D uncertain. CDR1 and CDR2 (germline): KGHDR, SFDVKD. The germline V and J ends were trimmed by 3 bases and 0 bases, with 10 bases remaining between them. The CDR3 consists of 15 residues. The CDR3 coding sequence is TGTGCCACCAGTGATCCCACATTGTACCAAGAGACCCAGTACTTC. This encodes CATSDPTLYQETQYF.

This chain uses TRBV7-7 with TRBJ1-6, with D possibly TRBD1 on 5 matching bases. The V gene's germline CDR1 is SSHAT and CDR2 FNYEAQ (reference sequence). The CDR3 contains 14 residues. The CDR3 is CAPGANSYNSPLHF. CDR3 in DNA: TGTGCTCCTGGGGCAAACTCCTATAATTCACCCCTCCACTTT.

The chain uses TRBV4-1 and TRBJ2-3; no clear D. The CDR3 runs to 16 residues. Deletions cut 0 bases from V and 0 bases from J, with 10 bases between. CDR1 and CDR2 from the germline V gene are MGHRA and YSYEKL. The CDR3 protein is CASSQEASPSTDTQYF. CDR3 in DNA: TGCGCCAGCAGCCAAGAGGCTAGTCCAAGCACAGATACGCAGTATTTT.

The genes are TRBV19 and TRBJ2-2; no reliable D call. Trimming removed 7 bases from V and 5 bases from J, with 8 bases in between. This CDR3 has 12 residues. The germline V gene encodes CDR1 LNHDA and CDR2 SQIVND (reference sequence). This CDR3 is CASNFGTGELFF. The CDR3 DNA reads as TGTGCCAGTAACTTCGGGACCGGGGAGCTGTTTTTT. The full variable domain, its missing parts supplied by reference TRBV19 and TRBJ2-2, is DGGITQSPKYLFRKEGQNVTLSCEQNLNHDAMYWYRQDPGQGLRLIYYSQIVNDFQKGDIAEGYSVSREKKESFPLTVTSAQKNPTAFYLCASNFGTGELFFGEGSRLTVL.

The V gene is TRBV4-1, the J gene TRBJ2-7; 11 bases line up with TRBD2. The ends lost 3 bases at V and 1 base at J; junction bases unmatched: 5. Germline V gene sequence: CDR1 MGHRA, CDR2 YSYEKL. The CDR3 is made up of 16 amino acids. CDR3 DNA sequence: TGCGCCAGCAGCCAGGGACTAGCGGACCCATCCTACGAGCAGTACTTC. Its translation: CASSQGLADPSYEQYF.

CDR3 loop: CASSPLQTGFYEQYF. The CDR3 bases are TGTGCCAGCTCACCACTGCAGACAGGGTTTTACGAGCAGTACTTC. The chain has TRBV18 and TRBJ2-7; 7 nucleotides agree with TRBD1. V gave up 1 base and J gave up 4 bases; unmatched junction bases: 7. Germline V gives CDR1 KGHSH, CDR2 LQKENI. This CDR3 spans 15 amino acids.

The chain uses TRBV5-1 and TRBJ2-6; the match to TRBD2 covers 8 bases. CDR1 SGHRS and CDR2 YFSETQ come from the germline V gene. Losses at the gene ends were 0 bases for V and 0 bases for J; bases not matched to a gene: 5. This CDR3 is 18 amino acids long. The CDR3 coding sequence is TGCGCCAGCAGCTTGGTGGGTAGCGGGACCTCTGGGGCCAACGTCCTGACTTTC. Translation gives CASSLVGSGTSGANVLTF.

The chain has TRBV11-2 and TRBJ1-5, with 8 bases fitting TRBD1. The germline CDR1 and CDR2 sequences are SGHAT and FQNNGV. V was pared by 5 bases and J by 7 bases, with 13 bases of the junction left unmatched. CDR3 length: 16 amino acids. The CDR3 spells CASSPQTGDAVQPQHF. CDR3 in DNA: TGTGCCAGCAGCCCCCAGACAGGGGATGCAGTACAGCCCCAGCATTTT.

The genes are TRBV5-4 and TRBJ2-3, with 8 bases lining up with TRBD1. The J segment lost 6 bases and the V segment lost 3 bases, leaving 12 bases of the junction unmatched. The germline V gene has CDR1 SGHNT and CDR2 YYREEE (reference sequence). The CDR3 covers 16 residues. This chain's CDR3 is CASSSGQGIVHDTQYF. DNA of the CDR3: TGTGCCAGCAGCTCCGGACAGGGTATCGTCCACGATACGCAGTATTTT.

V gene TRBV15 combines with J gene TRBJ2-5, with D possibly TRBD2 on 8 matching bases. The CDR3 loop spans 18 amino acids. Germline CDR1 reads LNHNV; CDR2 reads YYDKDF (reference sequence). The V gene lost 0 bases and the J gene lost 1 base, with 18 bases spanning the gap. The CDR3 nucleotides read TGTGCCACCAGCAGAGATAAGGGGGCGGGAGGACTCCAAGAGACCCAGTACTTC. As protein: CATSRDKGAGGLQETQYF.

This chain joins TRBV5-4 and TRBJ2-7; D is possibly TRBD2 (5 bases). V was trimmed by 1 base and J by 4 bases, leaving 12 bases between them. Germline V gene sequence: CDR1 SGHNT, CDR2 YYREEE (reference sequence). This CDR3 spans 14 amino acids. This CDR3 is CASSLPGDKYEQYF. The CDR3 DNA reads as TGTGCCAGCAGCTTGCCCGGGGATAAGTACGAGCAGTACTTC.

The V gene is TRBV5-4, the J gene TRBJ1-1, with D maybe TRBD1 (5 bases). Germline V gene lookup returns CDR1 SGHNT and CDR2 YYREEE (reference sequence). The CDR3 length is 14 residues. The ends were cut back, 4 bases at V and 1 base at J, with 11 bases in the middle. CDR3 sequence reads: CASSRRGPNTEAFF. The DNA of the CDR3 is TGTGCCAGCAGCAGAAGGGGCCCGAACACTGAAGCTTTCTTT.

A single count supports this clone. The rearrangement uses TRBV7-8 and TRBJ2-5, with TRBD2 matching 7 bases. Germline V gene sequence: CDR1 SGHVS, CDR2 FQNEAQ. The V gene end was trimmed by 4 bases and the J gene end by 0 bases; junction bases not matched to a gene: 17. CDR3 length: 19 amino acids. The CDR3 DNA sequence: TGTGCCAGCAGCTATGGGGGGGGGTTTAGCGGAATGTACCAAGAGACCCAGTACTTC. Its protein product is CASSYGGGFSGMYQETQYF.